The 22 T cell receptor beta chains presented below share a single source sample, sequenced in a study of vaccination effects on CD4 cells after COVID-19. These receptors have no identified antigens. Some clones are missing from TCRdb's copy, which holds only in-frame ones; the method was immunoSEQ multiplex PCR. The table includes some 26,000 clones, 65% to 80% detected once. Researchers isolated CD4+ T cells once roughly nine days of culture had elapsed. The sample consisted of CD4+ T cells from PBMCs cultured without peptide, taken before COVID-19 vaccination. These TCRs come from a human donor who received a COVID-19 vaccine.

The V call is TRBV19, the J call TRBJ1-2, with 7 bases lining up with TRBD1. This CDR3 region has 12 residues. Germline V gives CDR1 LNHDA, CDR2 SQIVND (reference sequence). J gave up 0 bases and V 9 bases, and 1 base lay outside the gene matches. This CDR3 is CASGQANYGYTF. Written as DNA, the CDR3 is TGTGCCAGCGGACAGGCTAACTATGGCTACACCTTC. Full variable domain (remainder filled in from reference TRBV19 and TRBJ1-2): DGGITQSPKYLFRKEGQNVTLSCEQNLNHDAMYWYRQDPGQGLRLIYYSQIVNDFQKGDIAEGYSVSREKKESFPLTVTSAQKNPTAFYLCASGQANYGYTFGSGTRLTVV.

The V and J genes are TRBV6-5 and TRBJ2-5; tentatively, D is TRBD1 (5 bases). There are 14 residues in the CDR3. Looked up from germline, CDR1 is MNHEY and CDR2 is SVGAGI. Trimming took off 5 bases at V and 6 bases at J, with 16 bases between the two ends. The CDR3 DNA sequence: TGTGCCAGCAGTCAATCCAGGGATGAGAAGACCCAGTACTTC. Protein: CASSQSRDEKTQYF.

The chain is built from TRBV2 and TRBJ1-2, with TRBD1 as a possible D gene (5 bases). Looked up from germline, CDR1 is SNHLY and CDR2 is FYNNEI. Trimming pared 8 bases from V and 6 bases from J, leaving 13 bases between. This CDR3 region has 12 residues. In DNA, the CDR3 is TGTGCCAGCGGGACCCCTCCTAATGGCTACACCTTC. As protein: CASGTPPNGYTF. The full variable domain, completed using reference TRBV2 and TRBJ1-2, is EPEVTQTPSHQVTQMGQEVILRCVPISNHLYFYWYRQILGQKVEFLVSFYNNEISEKSEIFDDQFSVERPDGSNFTLKIRSTKLEDSAMYFCASGTPPNGYTFGSGTRLTVV.

This chain links TRBV23-1 with TRBJ2-7; D is undetermined. TRBV23-1 is reported as an ORF; its role is uncertain. V gave up 5 bases and J gave up 0 bases, with 11 bases separating them. This CDR3 comprises 14 residues. The CDR3 DNA reads TGCGCCAGCAGTTCAAAGTGGGTCTCCTACGAGCAGTACTTC. It is translated as CASSSKWVSYEQYF.

J is TRBJ2-7 and V is TRBV3-1 (or the pseudogene TRBV3-2); TRBD2 matches at 10 bases. J lost 9 bases, V lost 3 bases, and 14 bases had no gene match. The germline V gene has CDR1 LGHDT and CDR2 YNNKEL (reference sequence). The CDR3 consists of 16 residues. Here the CDR3 reads CASSHSSGRPTFVQYF. CDR3 nucleotides: TGTGCCAGCAGCCATAGTAGCGGGAGGCCTACGTTTGTGCAGTACTTC.

This clone showed up just a few times. The chain carries TRBV3-1 (or the pseudogene TRBV3-2) and TRBJ1-2; D call uncertain. The germline V gene encodes CDR1 LGHDT and CDR2 YNNKEL (reference sequence). V dropped 1 base and J dropped 4 bases, with 10 bases sitting between them. This CDR3 is built from 14 residues. The CDR3 loop reads CASSQVKGGYGYTF. The DNA of the CDR3 is TGTGCCAGCAGCCAAGTGAAGGGAGGCTATGGCTACACCTTC.

V and J are TRBV9 and TRBJ1-6, with no clear D. Per the germline V gene, CDR1 is SGDLS and CDR2 is YYNGEE. The CDR3 has 14 residues. V lost 1 base, J lost 5 bases, and 7 bases lay in between. The CDR3, as DNA: TGTGCCAGCAGCGTACACGGCAATAATTCACCCCTCCACTTT. It encodes CASSVHGNNSPLHF. The whole variable domain, remainder taken from reference TRBV9 and TRBJ1-6, is DSGVTQTPKHLITATGQRVTLRCSPRSGDLSVYWYQQSLDQGLQFLIQYYNGEERAKGNILERFSAQQFPDLHSELNLSSLELGDSALYFCASSVHGNNSPLHFGNGTRLTVT.

The chain is built from TRBV18 and TRBJ1-4, with D possibly being TRBD1 (6 bases). Germline CDR1 and CDR2: KGHSH and LQKENI. The CDR3 has 16 residues. Trimming removed 1 base at V and 5 bases at J, with 14 bases between. In nucleotides, the CDR3 is TGTGCCAGCTCACCACGCCCAGGGGTTGGGAATGAAAAACTGTTTTTT. It codes for CASSPRPGVGNEKLFF.

V and J are TRBV7-2 and TRBJ2-5, with a weak D call TRBD2 (5 bases). The germline V gene encodes CDR1 SGHTA and CDR2 FQGNSA. V was pared by 0 bases and J by 2 bases, with 13 bases between. The CDR3 length is 16 residues. CDR3 nucleotides: TGTGCCAGCAGCTTAGCACGGGGAAGAGGGCAAGAGACCCAGTACTTC. It specifies CASSLARGRGQETQYF.

The V call is TRBV3-1 (or the pseudogene TRBV3-2), the J call TRBJ2-1; 7 bases match TRBD2. J lost 2 bases, V lost 8 bases, and 6 bases had no gene match. This CDR3 is 14 amino acids long. Germline V gene data show CDR1 as LGHDT and CDR2 as YNNKEL (reference sequence). The CDR3 nucleotides read TGTGCCAGCGCGGGGGTAGGAACCTACAATGAGCAGTTCTTC. This gives the protein CASAGVGTYNEQFF.

The rearrangement uses TRBV10-2 and TRBJ2-2; D is possibly TRBD1 (7 bases). Between the trimmed V and J ends, which lost 0 bases and 5 bases, there was a span of 19 bases. The CDR3 covers 18 residues. CDR1 is WSHSY, CDR2 SAAADI, per germline. CDR3 nucleotides: TGCGCCAGCAGTGAGTCACGGGGACAGCCCGGGGGAACCGGGGAGCTGTTTTTT. Residues: CASSESRGQPGGTGELFF.

V is TRBV7-2 and J is TRBJ2-3; maybe TRBD2 (6 bases). This CDR3 is built from 15 residues. The V end lost 7 bases, the J end lost 0 bases, and 14 bases lay between the germline ends. Germline V gene lookup returns CDR1 SGHTA and CDR2 FQGNSA. The chain's CDR3 is CASKKSRGSTDTQYF. In DNA, the CDR3 is TGTGCCAGCAAAAAGAGTCGGGGGAGCACAGATACGCAGTATTTT.

The CDR3 DNA follows: TGTGCCAGCAGCTTAGCTGGTAGCGGAAGCACAGATACGCAGTATTTT. The encoded protein is CASSLAGSGSTDTQYF. V and J are TRBV7-9 and TRBJ2-3; D is possibly TRBD2 (6 bases). The germline gives CDR1 SEHNR, CDR2 FQNEAQ (reference sequence). V lost 0 bases and J 0 bases, leaving 10 bases between the germline ends. The CDR3 is 16 residues long.

V is TRBV7-8 and J is TRBJ2-5; 7 bases match TRBD1. The CDR3 is made up of 14 amino acids. The junction had 7 bases not matched to a gene; V was cut back by 5 bases and J by 4 bases. The germline V gene has CDR1 SGHVS and CDR2 FQNEAQ. The CDR3 sequence is CASSPQGVRETQYF. The CDR3, as DNA: TGTGCCAGCAGCCCTCAGGGGGTGAGAGAGACCCAGTACTTC.

This clone was observed a few times. This rearrangement joins TRBV29-1 to TRBJ1-2; D gene unclear. V dropped 7 bases and J dropped 3 bases, with 15 bases sitting between them. The CDR3 has 13 residues. Germline-derived CDR1 and CDR2 are SQVTM and ANQGSEA. CDR3 in amino acids: CSAPSLGYYGYTF. CDR3 coding DNA: TGCAGCGCTCCCTCCCTGGGGTACTATGGCTACACCTTC.

This chain uses TRBV30 with TRBJ2-3, with D maybe TRBD2 (6 bases). CDR3 length: 15 amino acids. CDR1 GTSNPN and CDR2 SVGIG come from the germline V gene (reference sequence). The V and J ends lost 4 bases and 5 bases respectively, with 19 bases between them. The CDR3 nucleotides read TGTGCCTGGACCACCAAAGGATTGGGGGGAGATACGCAGTATTTT. This gives the protein CAWTTKGLGGDTQYF. Filled out from reference TRBV30 and TRBJ2-3, the complete variable domain reads SQTIHQWPATLVQPVGSPLSLECTVEGTSNPNLYWYRQAAGRGLQLLFYSVGIGQISSEVPQNLSASRPQDRQFILSSKKLLLSDSGFYLCAWTTKGLGGDTQYFGPGTRLTVL.

The genes are TRBV9 and TRBJ2-3, with 8 bases identical to TRBD2. CDR3 size: 15 residues. Trimming cost V 4 bases and J 0 bases; bases outside gene matches: 4. CDR1 is SGDLS, CDR2 YYNGEE, per germline. CDR3 loop: CASSPRTSSTDTQYF. The CDR3 nucleotides read TGTGCCAGCAGCCCCCGGACTAGCAGCACAGATACGCAGTATTTT.

This chain joins TRBV19 and TRBJ2-2; D gene unclear. The V gene lost 8 bases and the J gene lost 6 bases, with 16 bases spanning the gap. CDR3 length: 14 residues. CDR1 is LNHDA, CDR2 SQIVND, per germline (reference sequence). CDR3 amino acids: CASYPGHPPGELFF. The CDR3 region has the DNA TGTGCCAGTTATCCGGGTCACCCCCCCGGGGAGCTGTTTTTT. Full variable domain (outside the CDR3, taken from reference TRBV19 and TRBJ2-2): DGGITQSPKYLFRKEGQNVTLSCEQNLNHDAMYWYRQDPGQGLRLIYYSQIVNDFQKGDIAEGYSVSREKKESFPLTVTSAQKNPTAFYLCASYPGHPPGELFFGEGSRLTVL.

V usage is TRBV6-5 and J usage is TRBJ2-7, with D perhaps being TRBD1 or TRBD2 (5 bases each). Germline CDR1 and CDR2: MNHEY and SVGAGI. V was cut by 5 bases and J by 5 bases, with 19 bases left in between. The CDR3 covers 15 residues. CDR3 residues: CASSRVGTGMNEQYF. The DNA for the CDR3 is TGTGCCAGCAGTCGGGTGGGGACGGGGATGAACGAGCAGTACTTC.

This rearrangement joins TRBV9 to TRBJ1-1; TRBD1 might be the D (6 bases). V was clipped by 4 bases and J by 1 base, with 14 bases between them. Germline CDR1 is SGDLS and CDR2 is YYNGEE. The CDR3 runs 15 residues. CDR3 sequence: CASSSTGTPNTEAFF. In nucleotides, the CDR3 is TGTGCCAGCAGCTCAACCGGGACACCGAACACTGAAGCTTTCTTT.

The chain employs TRBV6-5 and TRBJ2-1, with D unclear. The length of the CDR3 is 12 residues. The V end lost 5 bases, the J end lost 2 bases, and 4 bases lay between the germline ends. Germline V lookup: CDR1 MNHEY, CDR2 SVGAGI. CDR3 DNA: TGTGCCAGCAGTCTGACCTACAATGAGCAGTTCTTC. It translates to CASSLTYNEQFF.

The rearrangement uses TRBV5-4 and TRBJ2-3, with D possibly matching TRBD2 (7 bases). Trimming took off 4 bases at V and 2 bases at J, with 14 bases between the two ends. The CDR3 covers 15 residues. The germline V gene has CDR1 SGHNT and CDR2 YYREEE (reference sequence). The CDR3 DNA reads as TGTGCCAGCAGCCCGGGGGGACACCCCACAGATACGCAGTATTTT. Translated, it gives CASSPGGHPTDTQYF.